Each of the 30 T cell receptor beta chains below was sequenced from the same sample in a study of T cells after yellow fever vaccination (dated by TCRdb to about 2019). Receptor libraries were prepared by 5' RACE. The sequencing machine was an Illumina HiSeq 2500. TCRdb reprocessed the public reads (quality trimming at Q25 with fastp, clone calling with MiXCR) and kept in-frame beta chains. Every distinct CDR3 protein forms one entry, paired with its most common genes and DNA. This sample has approximately 600,000 distinct CDR3 sequences in its table, and roughly an eighth of those were observed once. The ten largest clones capture 14% to 15% of the sample. This specimen's treatment or condition label, per the study, means: live attenuated yellow fever vaccine strain. Here the sequenced sample was PBMCs, taken on the day of the yellow fever booster vaccination. These receptors originate from a man aged 25 to 40 who received the YFV17D yellow fever vaccine.

This clonotype was counted between two and nine times. The genes are TRBV25-1 and TRBJ2-1, with D unresolved. The V end was cut by 1 base, the J end by 9 bases, with 13 bases between. CDR1 and CDR2 from the germline V gene are MGHDK and SYGVNS. The CDR3 is 14 amino acids. The DNA of the CDR3 is TGTGCCAGCAGTGAATCCCGACTCCCCTCTGAGCAGTTCTTC. Translating it yields CASSESRLPSEQFF.

This clonotype was recorded at least ten times. The genes are TRBV4-3 and TRBJ2-3; no clear D. From germline, CDR1 is LGHNA and CDR2 YSLEER. V was cut by 2 bases and J by 4 bases, with 16 bases left in between. The CDR3 runs to 16 residues. The CDR3 DNA follows: TGCGCCAGCAGCCAAACGTCGGGTTCCCCCGCAGATACGCAGTATTTT. Amino acid sequence: CASSQTSGSPADTQYF.

This clonotype has just a few counts. The chain joins TRBV12-3 or TRBV12-4 to TRBJ2-3, with D possibly being TRBD1 (5 bases). Trimming cost V 4 bases and J 6 bases, with 17 bases left between them. CDR3 length: 15 residues. The CDR3 region has the DNA TGTGCCAGCAGTTCCACGACAGAAGGTCAGGATACGCAGTATTTT. This encodes CASSSTTEGQDTQYF.

This clonotype turned up a few times. For the CDR3, the DNA is TGCGCCAGCAGCCCCGGCGGGACAGGGGAAGGCGAGCAGTACTTC. Protein sequence: CASSPGGTGEGEQYF. V and J are TRBV5-1 and TRBJ2-7; 10 nucleotides match TRBD1. The CDR3 covers 15 residues. V lost 4 bases to trimming and J lost 6 bases; unmatched junction nucleotides: 10. Germline V lookup: CDR1 SGHRS, CDR2 YFSETQ.

This clonotype was seen repeatedly, ten times or more. The genes are TRBV6-2 or TRBV6-3 and TRBJ2-7, with TRBD2 matching over 9 bases. In germline, CDR1 is MNHEY, CDR2 SVGEGT. The CDR3 length is 15 residues. V shed 7 bases and J 3 bases; nucleotides not matched to a gene: 10. The DNA of the CDR3 is TGTGCCAGCATTCAACTAGCGGGCTCCTTCTACGAGCAGTACTTC. Translating it yields CASIQLAGSFYEQYF.

There are many counts of this clonotype. The rearrangement joins TRBV19 to TRBJ2-2, with D possibly being TRBD1 (6 bases). The CDR3 runs to 15 residues. Between the trimmed V and J ends, which lost 2 bases and 2 bases, there was a span of 9 bases. Germline V CDR1 and CDR2: LNHDA, SQIVND (reference sequence). The DNA of the CDR3 is TGTGCCAGTAGTATATCGGGACAAAACACCGGGGAGCTGTTTTTT. Its protein is CASSISGQNTGELFF. The variable domain in full, with the rest retrieved from reference TRBV19 and TRBJ2-2, is DGGITQSPKYLFRKEGQNVTLSCEQNLNHDAMYWYRQDPGQGLRLIYYSQIVNDFQKGDIAEGYSVSREKKESFPLTVTSAQKNPTAFYLCASSISGQNTGELFFGEGSRLTVL.

This chain links TRBV6-2 or TRBV6-3 with TRBJ2-6; D possibly corresponds to TRBD1 (5 bases). V was clipped by 5 bases and J by 0 bases, with 11 bases between them. This CDR3 spans 16 amino acids. In germline, CDR1 is MNHEY, CDR2 SVGEGT. CDR3 amino acids: CASSIDSSSGANVLTF. CDR3 in DNA: TGTGCCAGCAGTATCGACAGTAGCTCTGGGGCCAACGTCCTGACTTTC.

The CDR3 protein is CASSHRQPYEQYF. DNA of the CDR3: TGTGCCAGCAGCCACCGACAGCCCTACGAGCAGTACTTC. The chain links TRBV27 to TRBJ2-7; tentatively, D is TRBD1 (5 bases). Per the germline V gene, CDR1 is MNHEY and CDR2 is SMNVEV (reference sequence). V was clipped by 6 bases and J by 2 bases, with 11 bases between them. The CDR3 totals 13 residues.

The chain couples TRBV7-6 to TRBJ2-5; a possible D gene is TRBD2 (5 bases). Trimming took 5 bases from V and 7 from J, leaving 11 bases between them. CDR3 length: 12 residues. The germline CDR1 and CDR2 sequences are SGHVS and FNYEAQ. CDR3 amino acids: CASSQEERTQYF. The DNA of the CDR3 is TGTGCCAGCAGCCAGGAGGAGAGGACCCAGTACTTC.

The chain joins TRBV7-9 to TRBJ2-5; 12 bases are a match to TRBD2. The CDR3 spans 17 residues. Per the germline V gene, CDR1 is SEHNR and CDR2 is FQNEAQ (reference sequence). The J segment lost 2 bases and the V segment lost 3 bases, leaving 7 bases of the junction unmatched. This chain's CDR3 is CASSFALAGGGQETQYF. CDR3 DNA: TGTGCCAGCAGCTTTGCACTAGCGGGAGGTGGGCAAGAGACCCAGTACTTC.

This clonotype was detected a few times. The chain joins TRBV24-1 to TRBJ2-1, with D perhaps TRBD1 or TRBD2 (7 bases each). The germline V gene encodes CDR1 KGHDR and CDR2 SFDVKD. V was cut by 4 bases and J by 1 base, with 13 bases left in between. The CDR3 has 16 amino acids. The CDR3 sequence is CATSESGGGSYNEQFF. The CDR3 coding sequence is TGTGCCACCAGTGAGTCAGGGGGGGGGTCCTACAATGAGCAGTTCTTC.

The sample holds a few counts of this clonotype. The genes are TRBV6-5 and TRBJ2-5; 9 bases map to TRBD2. V was pared by 0 bases and J by 5 bases, with 4 bases of the junction left unmatched. Germline CDR1 is MNHEY and CDR2 is SVGAGI. CDR3 size: 15 residues. The CDR3 coding sequence is TGTGCCAGCAGTTACTCCTACAGCGGGAGGGAGACCCAGTACTTC. Its translation is CASSYSYSGRETQYF.

This chain connects TRBV5-1 to TRBJ2-7; 8 bases line up with TRBD2. J lost 3 bases, V lost 7 bases, and 12 bases had no gene match. Germline CDR1 SGHRS, CDR2 YFSETQ. This CDR3 is built from 15 residues. CDR3 in DNA: TGCGCCAGCTCCGGGGGGGCAGGGCCCTACTACGAGCAGTACTTC. This codes for CASSGGAGPYYEQYF.

The chain recombines TRBV6-5 with TRBJ1-2; possible D gene TRBD1, 5 bases. CDR3 length: 15 amino acids. Germline V lookup: CDR1 MNHEY, CDR2 SVGAGI. With 4 bases removed from V and 2 bases from J, the gap between germline ends came to 14 bases. In DNA, the CDR3 is TGTGCCAGCAGTTCCCTAGGACAACTCAACTATGGCTACACCTTC. Translation: CASSSLGQLNYGYTF.

This clonotype was seen a handful of times. The chain has TRBV20-1 and TRBJ2-1; the match to TRBD2 covers 7 bases. Per germline, CDR1 DFQATT and CDR2 SNEGSKA (reference sequence). This CDR3 comprises 15 residues. V was pared by 0 bases and J by 4 bases, with 6 bases of the junction left unmatched. The CDR3 DNA reads as TGCAGTGCTAGAGAGGGGCTAGCGGAGTACAATGAGCAGTTCTTC. Protein sequence: CSAREGLAEYNEQFF.

This clonotype has only a few counts. The chain links TRBV12-3 or TRBV12-4 to TRBJ2-7; 9 nucleotides agree with TRBD2. Trimming at V came to 6 bases and at J to 2 bases, leaving 5 bases not matched to a gene. The CDR3 contains 14 residues. CDR3 amino acids: CASSWTSATYEQYF. The CDR3 nucleotides read TGTGCCAGCAGCTGGACTAGCGCAACCTACGAGCAGTACTTC.

This clonotype was observed a handful of times. V gene TRBV7-7 combines with J gene TRBJ2-1, with a weak D call TRBD2 (5 bases). The CDR3 runs 15 residues. Germline V gives CDR1 SSHAT, CDR2 FNYEAQ (reference sequence). V lost 1 base, J lost 4 bases, and 11 bases lay in between. CDR3 DNA sequence: TGTGCCAGCAGCTTAGGGGGAGCGGAATACAATGAGCAGTTCTTC. Its protein product is CASSLGGAEYNEQFF.

This clonotype was counted only a few times. This chain connects TRBV9 to TRBJ2-2, with D possibly TRBD2 on 6 matching bases. CDR3 length: 14 residues. Looked up from germline, CDR1 is SGDLS and CDR2 is YYNGEE. V lost 5 bases to trimming and J lost 4 bases, with 12 bases between them. The CDR3 DNA reads TGTGCCAGCAGTCGACTAGGAGGCACCGGGGAGCTGTTTTTT. Translating it yields CASSRLGGTGELFF.

This clonotype was observed a few times. This chain links TRBV20-1 with TRBJ2-7; D unclear. The CDR3 has 11 residues. Germline V CDR1 and CDR2: DFQATT, SNEGSKA (reference sequence). The ends were cut back, 5 bases at V and 2 bases at J, with 7 bases in the middle. This chain's CDR3 is CSAPTTYEQYF. In nucleotides, the CDR3 is TGCAGTGCTCCCACGACCTACGAGCAGTACTTC.

The sample holds a few counts of this clonotype. This rearrangement joins TRBV29-1 to TRBJ1-5; D might be TRBD1 (6 bases). V was shortened by 6 bases and J by 5 bases, with 14 bases between the two germline ends. Germline-derived CDR1 and CDR2 are SQVTM and ANQGSEA. The CDR3 contains 13 residues. In DNA, the CDR3 is TGCAGCGTCGGGGGGGGCGGGGATCAGCCCCAGCATTTT. Translation gives CSVGGGGDQPQHF.

The J gene is TRBJ1-1, the V gene TRBV5-1; D unresolved. There are 14 residues in the CDR3. Germline V gene data show CDR1 as SGHRS and CDR2 as YFSETQ. V was trimmed by 1 base and J by 4 bases, leaving 11 bases between them. The chain's CDR3 is CASSLPGLGTEAFF. The DNA for the CDR3 is TGCGCCAGCAGCTTGCCGGGCTTGGGCACTGAAGCTTTCTTT.

This clonotype was seen only a few times. J is TRBJ1-2 and V is TRBV19, with a tentative D call TRBD1 (5 bases). V lost 8 bases and J lost 7, with 14 bases in between. Looked up from germline, CDR1 is LNHDA and CDR2 is SQIVND (reference sequence). The CDR3 has 12 residues. CDR3 sequence (DNA): TGTGCCAGTTCACGGGGGGTCGGTGGCTACACCTTC. Residues: CASSRGVGGYTF.

The V call is TRBV18, the J call TRBJ2-1, with TRBD1 as a possible D gene (5 bases). The CDR3 is 14 amino acids. CDR1 and CDR2 from the germline V gene are KGHSH and LQKENI. Trimming removed 4 bases at V and 10 bases at J, with 17 bases between. The CDR3 reads CASSRDSRAGEQFF. The CDR3 DNA is TGTGCCAGCTCACGAGACTCCAGGGCAGGGGAGCAGTTCTTC.

This clonotype was picked up many times. This chain connects TRBV7-9 to TRBJ2-7, with 9 bases matching TRBD1. CDR3 length: 15 amino acids. The trim removed 4 bases at V and 3 bases at J, leaving 7 bases unmatched. In germline, CDR1 is SEHNR, CDR2 FQNEAQ (reference sequence). The CDR3 nucleotides read TGTGCCAGCAGCTCCCCCGGACAGGGGAACTACGAGCAGTACTTC. This gives the protein CASSSPGQGNYEQYF.

The rearrangement uses TRBV19 and TRBJ2-7; D might be TRBD1 or TRBD2, each matching 5 bases. Per the germline V gene, CDR1 is LNHDA and CDR2 is SQIVND (reference sequence). This CDR3 has 16 residues. Trimming stripped 5 bases from V and 5 bases from J, with 22 bases between. The CDR3, as DNA: TGTGCCAGTAGTTTCCGCCTGGGGGAATTTGACGACGAGCAGTACTTC. This gives the protein CASSFRLGEFDDEQYF.

This clonotype was found a few times. The CDR3 loop is CASSLGWSGGYEQYF. DNA for the CDR3: TGTGCCAGCAGCTTAGGGTGGTCAGGGGGCTACGAGCAGTACTTC. The chain recombines TRBV11-2 with TRBJ2-7, with 7 bases fitting TRBD1. The CDR3 covers 15 residues. Germline CDR1 is SGHAT and CDR2 is FQNNGV. The ends lost 1 base at V and 3 bases at J; junction bases unmatched: 6.

In this sample, this clonotype turned up a few times. The rearrangement uses TRBV6-5 and TRBJ1-2; unclear D gene. The germline V gene has CDR1 MNHEY and CDR2 SVGAGI. The CDR3 has 15 residues. V gave up 0 bases and J gave up 1 base, with 9 bases separating them. The CDR3 spells CASSYSGPVNYGYTF. The CDR3 nucleotides read TGTGCCAGCAGTTACTCGGGCCCCGTTAACTATGGCTACACCTTC.

The V call is TRBV6-5, the J call TRBJ2-4; no clear D. The CDR3 is 16 amino acids. Per germline, CDR1 MNHEY and CDR2 SVGAGI. V shed 0 bases and J shed 0 bases, with 9 bases lying between them. CDR3 DNA: TGTGCCAGCAGTTACTCGTCAGGCCTAGCCAAAAACATTCAGTACTTC. Translation gives CASSYSSGLAKNIQYF.

The table lists this clonotype with a few counts. The chain uses TRBV7-2 and TRBJ2-5; D is possibly TRBD1 (6 bases). CDR1 and CDR2 (germline): SGHTA, FQGNSA. The CDR3 has 15 amino acids. V dropped 3 bases and J dropped 1 base, with 12 bases sitting between them. The CDR3 coding sequence is TGTGCCAGCAGCTTCGGGACAATCCTCCAAGAGACCCAGTACTTC. Translation: CASSFGTILQETQYF.

Ten or more counts support this clonotype. The chain combines TRBV12-3 or TRBV12-4 with TRBJ2-1; D is uncertain. V lost 4 bases, J lost 10 bases, and 8 bases lay in between. This CDR3 has 11 amino acids. The CDR3 bases are TGTGCCAGCAGTTCTAGTGGCGAGCAGTTCTTC. Protein: CASSSSGEQFF.